These 4 T cell receptor beta chains were all obtained from the same sample, sequenced in a study of regulatory and conventional T cells in RAG deficiency. TCRdb's table, derived via immunoSEQ multiplex PCR, lists solely in-frame clones and lacks some. The profile shows around 22,000 clones, 90% to 95% of them singletons. The sorted conventional CD4+ T cells were CD25-low and CD127-high, with genomic DNA sequenced. This sample was shared with a second study, whose subject was regulatory T cells. That study adds: Amplification used 52 TRBV primers and 13 TRBJ primers.

Input material: CD4+ T cells sorted from blood. The receptors derive from a human donor in good health.

This chain connects TRBV18 to TRBJ2-1, with 12 bases fitting TRBD2. The CDR3 sequence is 16 residues long. The J segment lost 5 bases and the V segment lost 6 bases, leaving 8 bases of the junction unmatched. In germline, CDR1 is KGHSH, CDR2 LQKENI. The CDR3 loop reads CASSLGLAGFHNEQFF. CDR3 DNA sequence: TGTGCCAGCTCCCTCGGACTAGCGGGATTCCACAATGAGCAGTTCTTC. Using reference TRBV18 and TRBJ2-1 for the parts outside the CDR3, the full variable domain is NAGVMQNPRHLVRRRGQEARLRCSPMKGHSHVYWYRQLPEEGLKFMVYLQKENIIDESGMPKERFSAEFPKEGPSILRIQQVVRGDSAAYFCASSLGLAGFHNEQFFGPGTRLTVL.

In its sample, this clone was seen a few times. The chain employs TRBV2 and TRBJ1-2; no reliable D call. Germline CDR1 and CDR2: SNHLY and FYNNEI. V dropped 0 bases and J dropped 4 bases, with 9 bases sitting between them. The CDR3 is made up of 14 amino acids. The CDR3 loop reads CASSEASPSYGYTF. DNA of the CDR3: TGTGCCAGCAGTGAAGCTTCCCCGAGCTATGGCTACACCTTC.

The chain carries TRBV7-9 and TRBJ1-1; D uncertain. V lost 7 bases and J 2 bases, leaving 11 bases between the germline ends. This CDR3 region has 13 residues. Germline V lookup: CDR1 SEHNR, CDR2 FQNEAQ (reference sequence). The DNA for the CDR3 is TGTGCCAGCACCCTTACACGTAACACTGAAGCTTTCTTT. It encodes CASTLTRNTEAFF.

The chain links TRBV5-1 to TRBJ1-2; D is perhaps TRBD1 (5 bases). The CDR3 covers 14 residues. The ends were cut back, 6 bases at V and 4 bases at J, with 16 bases in the middle. CDR1 and CDR2 from the germline V gene are SGHRS and YFSETQ. CDR3 sequence (DNA): TGCGCCAGCACCCGGGACGGGGCCGTCTATGGCTACACCTTC. This sequence encodes CASTRDGAVYGYTF.